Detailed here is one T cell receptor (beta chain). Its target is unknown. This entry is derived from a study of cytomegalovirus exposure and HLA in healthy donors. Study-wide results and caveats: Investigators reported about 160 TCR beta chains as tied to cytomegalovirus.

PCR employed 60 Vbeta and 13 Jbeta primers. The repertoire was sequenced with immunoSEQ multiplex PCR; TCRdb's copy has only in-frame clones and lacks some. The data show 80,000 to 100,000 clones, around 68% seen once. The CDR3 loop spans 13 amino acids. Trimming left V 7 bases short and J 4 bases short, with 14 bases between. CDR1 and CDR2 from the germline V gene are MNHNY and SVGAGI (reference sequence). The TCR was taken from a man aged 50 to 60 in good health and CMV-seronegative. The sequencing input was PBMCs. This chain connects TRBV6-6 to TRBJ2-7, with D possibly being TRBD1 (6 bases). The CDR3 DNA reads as TGTGCCAGCAACACCGGGACAAGGTACGAGCAGTACTTC. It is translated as CASNTGTRYEQYF.